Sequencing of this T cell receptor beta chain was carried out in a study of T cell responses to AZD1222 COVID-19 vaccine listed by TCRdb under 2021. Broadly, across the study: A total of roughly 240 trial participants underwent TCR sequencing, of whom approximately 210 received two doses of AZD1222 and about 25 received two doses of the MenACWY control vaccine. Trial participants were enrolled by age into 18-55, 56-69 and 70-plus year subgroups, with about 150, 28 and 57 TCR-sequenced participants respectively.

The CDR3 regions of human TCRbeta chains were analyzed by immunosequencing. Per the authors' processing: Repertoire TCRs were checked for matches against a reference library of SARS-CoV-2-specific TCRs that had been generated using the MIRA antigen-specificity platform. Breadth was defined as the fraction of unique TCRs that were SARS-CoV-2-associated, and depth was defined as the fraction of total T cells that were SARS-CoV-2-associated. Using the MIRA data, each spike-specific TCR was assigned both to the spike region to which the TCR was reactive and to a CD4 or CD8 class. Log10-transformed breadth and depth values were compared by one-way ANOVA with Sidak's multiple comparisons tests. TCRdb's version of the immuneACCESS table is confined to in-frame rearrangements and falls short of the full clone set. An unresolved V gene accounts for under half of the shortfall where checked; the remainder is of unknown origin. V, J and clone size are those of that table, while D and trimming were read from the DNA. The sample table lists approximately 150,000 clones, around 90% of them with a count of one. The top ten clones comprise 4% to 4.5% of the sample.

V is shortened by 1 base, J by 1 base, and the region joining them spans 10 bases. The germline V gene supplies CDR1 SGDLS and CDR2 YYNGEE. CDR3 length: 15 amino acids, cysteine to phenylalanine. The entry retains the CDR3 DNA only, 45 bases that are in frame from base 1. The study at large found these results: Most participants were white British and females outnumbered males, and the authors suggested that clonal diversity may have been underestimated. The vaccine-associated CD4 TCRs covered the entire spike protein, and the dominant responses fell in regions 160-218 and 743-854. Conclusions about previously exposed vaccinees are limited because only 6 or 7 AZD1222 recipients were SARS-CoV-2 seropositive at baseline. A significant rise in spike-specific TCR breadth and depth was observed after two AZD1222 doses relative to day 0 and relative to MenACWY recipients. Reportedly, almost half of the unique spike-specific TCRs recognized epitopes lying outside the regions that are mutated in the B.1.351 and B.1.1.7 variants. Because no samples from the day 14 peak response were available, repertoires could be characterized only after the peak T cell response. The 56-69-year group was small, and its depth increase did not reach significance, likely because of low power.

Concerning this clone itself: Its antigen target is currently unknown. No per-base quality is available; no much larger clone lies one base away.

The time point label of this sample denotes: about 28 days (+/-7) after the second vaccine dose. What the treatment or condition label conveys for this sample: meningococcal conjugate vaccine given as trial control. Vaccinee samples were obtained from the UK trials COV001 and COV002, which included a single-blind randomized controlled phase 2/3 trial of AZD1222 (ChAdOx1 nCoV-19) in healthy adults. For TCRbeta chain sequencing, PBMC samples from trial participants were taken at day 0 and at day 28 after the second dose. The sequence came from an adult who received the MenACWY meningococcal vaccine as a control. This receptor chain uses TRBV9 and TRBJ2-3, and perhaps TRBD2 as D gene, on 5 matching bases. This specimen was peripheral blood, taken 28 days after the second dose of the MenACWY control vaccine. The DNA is TGTGCCAGCAGCGTAAGCGGAAGAGGCACAGATACGCAGTATTTT. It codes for CASSVSGRGTDTQYF.